This T cell receptor (beta chain) was documented in a study of blood T cell repertoires in COVID-19. At the level of the study: Acute and convalescent COVID-19 specimens originated in the United States, Italy and Spain. PBMCs, B-cell-depleted T cells, or T cells provided the cDNA or gDNA that made up the material.

After removal of 5 bases from V and 5 bases from J, the junction contained 10 bases not matched to a gene. The CDR3 consists of 15 residues. The germline CDR1 and CDR2 sequences are SGHDT and YYEEEE. Original processing methods: Researchers report that nucleated cell counts were estimated from reference gene primer amplification. Profiling relied on immunoSEQ multiplex PCR, and the TCRdb table lists in-frame clones only, not all of them. That table supplies the V and J calls and clone size; D and trimming were determined from the DNA. This sample has a few hundred thousand clones; 85% occur once, and the top ten carry roughly 7%.

The source of this sequence is a human donor in a cohort sampled during active COVID-19. The V and J genes are TRBV5-6 and TRBJ2-1; 7 bases agree with TRBD2. The specimen sequenced was peripheral blood. CDR3 residues: CASRSSSRGNNEQFF. In DNA, the CDR3 is TGTGCCAGCAGATCATCCTCGCGGGGGAACAATGAGCAGTTCTTC. Variable domain in full (rest from reference TRBV5-6 and TRBJ2-1): DAGVTQSPTHLIKTRGQQVTLRCSPKSGHDTVSWYQQALGQGPQFIFQYYEEEERQRGNFPDRFSGHQFPNYSSELNVNALLLGDSALYLCASRSSSRGNNEQFFGPGTRLTVL.